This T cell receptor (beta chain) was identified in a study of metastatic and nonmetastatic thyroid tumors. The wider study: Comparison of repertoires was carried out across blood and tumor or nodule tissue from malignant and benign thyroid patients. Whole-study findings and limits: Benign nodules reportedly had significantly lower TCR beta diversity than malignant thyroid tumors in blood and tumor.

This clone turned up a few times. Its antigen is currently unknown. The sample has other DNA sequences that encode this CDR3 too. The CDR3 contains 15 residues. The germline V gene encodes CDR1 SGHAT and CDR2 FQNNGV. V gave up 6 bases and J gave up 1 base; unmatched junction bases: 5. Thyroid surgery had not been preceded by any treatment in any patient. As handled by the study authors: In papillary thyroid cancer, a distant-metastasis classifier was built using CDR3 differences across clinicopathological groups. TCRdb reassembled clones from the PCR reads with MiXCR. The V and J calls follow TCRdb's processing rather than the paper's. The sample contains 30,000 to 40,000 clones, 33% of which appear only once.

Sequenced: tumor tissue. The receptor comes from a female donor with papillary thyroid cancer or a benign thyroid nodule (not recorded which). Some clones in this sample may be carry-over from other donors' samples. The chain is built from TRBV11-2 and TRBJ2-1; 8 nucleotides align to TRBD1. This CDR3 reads CASSTDRGSYNEQFF. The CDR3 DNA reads TGTGCCAGCAGTACCGACAGGGGATCCTACAATGAGCAGTTCTTC.